These T cell receptor beta chains were read from a single sample in a study of T cell responses to AZD1222 COVID-19 vaccine. Clones were read by immunoSEQ multiplex PCR, and TCRdb kept only the in-frame ones, dropping some. The data contain more than 95,000 clones, roughly nine tenths of them singletons. Sequences were derived from peripheral blood, sampled on day 0 of AZD1222 vaccination. The receptors come from an adult in good health. CDR3s include the opening cysteine and the closing phenylalanine or tryptophan. The D gene is left open where the match is weak. Some rows have no size entry. The others give once, few or many, or a class for an expanded clone.

d_call	v_call	j_call	clone_size	cdr3_aa	cdr3_nt
.	TRBV6-4	TRBJ2-1	.	CASSVDGTGYNEQFF	TGTGCCAGCAGTGTAGACGGGACGGGCTACAATGAGCAGTTCTTC
TRBD2	TRBV4-1	TRBJ2-7	.	CASSQSGLAGVNEQYF	TGCGCCAGCAGCCAATCGGGACTAGCGGGAGTTAACGAGCAGTACTTC
.	TRBV5-1	TRBJ1-4	.	CASRDHLNEKLFF	TGCGCCAGCAGGGACCATCTGAATGAAAAACTGTTTTTT
TRBD1	TRBV7-9	TRBJ1-2	few	CASSPDRGVGGYTF	TGTGCCAGCAGCCCTGACAGGGGAGTTGGTGGCTACACCTTC
TRBD1	TRBV27	TRBJ1-5	.	CASDGDRGRNQPQHF	TGTGCCAGCGATGGAGACAGGGGCAGAAATCAGCCCCAGCATTTT
.	TRBV3-1/TRBV3-2	TRBJ2-5	.	CASSQNLRGQETQYF	TGTGCCAGCAGCCAAAATTTACGGGGGCAAGAGACCCAGTACTTC
.	TRBV6-5	TRBJ1-6	.	CASSIYRDGASPLHF	TGTGCCAGCAGTATTTACAGGGACGGTGCTTCACCCCTCCACTTT
.	TRBV3-1/TRBV3-2	TRBJ1-6	.	CASSQEGRALHF	TGTGCCAGCAGCCAAGAAGGAAGGGCCCTCCACTTT
TRBD1	TRBV28	TRBJ1-2	.	CASSLGGQAYGYTF	TGTGCCAGCAGTTTAGGTGGACAGGCCTATGGCTACACCTTC
.	TRBV7-8	TRBJ1-4	once	CASSSFGNRRNIGEKLFF	TGTGCCAGCAGCTCATTTGGGAACCGAAGGAATATTGGTGAAAAACTGTTTTTT
TRBD1	TRBV18	TRBJ1-1	.	CASSPGTANTEAFF	TGTGCCAGCTCACCGGGGACAGCGAACACTGAAGCTTTCTTT
.	TRBV7-3	TRBJ2-1	few	CASSLNPGDEQFF	TGTGCCAGCAGCTTAAACCCGGGGGATGAGCAGTTCTTC
.	TRBV7-6	TRBJ2-1	.	CASRGGQGSYNEQFF	TGTGCCAGCAGAGGGGGGCAGGGGTCCTACAATGAGCAGTTCTTC
.	TRBV5-1	TRBJ1-1	.	CASSSWDQGTEAFF	TGCGCCAGCAGCTCCTGGGACCAGGGGACTGAAGCTTTCTTT
.	TRBV4-2	TRBJ1-2	.	CASSQGGGADFNTF	TGTGCCAGCAGCCAAGGGGGGGGAGCCGATTTTAACACCTTC
.	TRBV7-8	TRBJ1-1	.	CASSLVQANEAFF	TGTGCCAGCAGCTTAGTTCAGGCGAATGAAGCTTTCTTT
.	TRBV28	TRBJ2-7	.	CASSLGFGEQYF	TGTGCCAGCAGTTTGGGGTTCGGCGAGCAGTACTTC
.	TRBV6-5	TRBJ1-5	.	CASSYGRFGQPQHF	TGTGCCAGCAGTTACGGTCGCTTTGGTCAGCCCCAGCATTTT
.	TRBV30	TRBJ1-2	.	CAWSSRDNYGYTF	TGTGCCTGGAGCTCAAGGGATAACTATGGCTACACCTTC
.	TRBV19	TRBJ1-5	.	CASSIWGAGQPQHF	TGTGCCAGTAGTATTTGGGGGGCAGGCCAGCCCCAGCATTTT
.	TRBV7-8	TRBJ2-5	.	CASSLGATNQETQYF	TGTGCCAGCAGCTTAGGGGCAACGAACCAAGAGACCCAGTACTTC
.	TRBV24-1	TRBJ1-5	.	CATRGPSSDQPQHF	TGTGCCACCAGGGGACCCTCCAGCGATCAGCCCCAGCATTTT
.	TRBV4-1	TRBJ1-1	.	CASSQDRSQGTEAFF	TGCGCCAGCAGCCAAGATCGGTCCCAGGGCACTGAAGCTTTCTTT
.	TRBV10-3	TRBJ2-2	once	CATASGGDTGELFF	TGTGCCACCGCCTCGGGGGGCGACACCGGGGAGCTGTTTTTT
.	TRBV30	TRBJ2-7	.	CAWSVLRYEQYF	TGTGCCTGGAGTGTTCTGCGCTACGAGCAGTACTTC
TRBD2	TRBV5-6	TRBJ2-1	.	CASSPGGPGDEQFF	TGTGCCAGCAGCCCGGGGGGGCCTGGGGATGAGCAGTTCTTC
.	TRBV28	TRBJ1-2	.	CASSYQGGYGYTF	TGTGCCAGCAGTTACCAGGGTGGCTATGGCTACACCTTC
TRBD2	TRBV7-9	TRBJ2-1	.	CASSPQRGSSYNEQFF	TGTGCCAGCAGCCCTCAGCGGGGGAGCTCCTACAATGAGCAGTTCTTC
.	TRBV6-4	TRBJ1-2	.	CASSDFGTGSYTF	TGTGCCAGCAGTGATTTTGGTACCGGGAGCTACACCTTC
.	TRBV24-1	TRBJ2-1	.	CATSDLGSWTEQFF	TGTGCCACCAGTGATTTGGGGTCGTGGACAGAGCAGTTCTTC
TRBD1	TRBV6-1	TRBJ2-6	few	CASSVGTGIPSGANVLTF	TGTGCCAGCAGTGTAGGGACAGGGATCCCCTCTGGGGCCAACGTCCTGACTTTC
.	TRBV5-4	TRBJ1-5	.	CASSTNPGVGGNQPQHF	TGTGCCAGCAGCACGAACCCAGGGGTGGGGGGCAATCAGCCCCAGCATTTT
TRBD2	TRBV9	TRBJ2-3	.	CASSPLAGGPDTQYF	TGTGCCAGCAGCCCGTTAGCGGGGGGGCCAGATACGCAGTATTTT
TRBD1	TRBV5-6	TRBJ1-4	once	CASSRGDSNEKLFF	TGTGCCAGCAGCCGGGGGGACAGTAATGAAAAACTGTTTTTT
.	TRBV12-3/TRBV12-4	TRBJ1-2	.	CASRLQVGNGYTF	TGTGCCAGCAGGCTACAGGTGGGAAATGGCTACACCTTC
.	TRBV18	TRBJ1-1	.	CASSPRAVTEAFF	TGTGCCAGCTCACCACGGGCGGTCACTGAAGCTTTCTTT
.	TRBV12-3/TRBV12-4	TRBJ1-5	.	CASSFRGGQPQHF	TGTGCCAGCAGTTTTCGGGGGGGCCAGCCCCAGCATTTT
TRBD1	TRBV5-4	TRBJ2-7	.	CASSVGQGAYEQYF	TGTGCCAGCAGCGTGGGACAGGGAGCCTACGAGCAGTACTTC
TRBD2	TRBV3-1/TRBV3-2	TRBJ2-3	.	CASSPGTSGGVGDTQYF	TGTGCCAGCAGCCCAGGGACTAGCGGGGGGGTAGGAGATACGCAGTATTTT
.	TRBV7-9	TRBJ1-4	.	CASSGEKLFF	TGTGCCAGCAGCGGTGAAAAACTGTTTTTT
.	TRBV7-9	TRBJ2-7	.	CASSLIGGARDEQYF	TGTGCCAGCAGCTTAATTGGCGGGGCCCGGGACGAGCAGTACTTC
.	TRBV4-1	TRBJ1-4	.	CASSQENPDGLFF	TGCGCCAGCAGCCAAGAAAACCCGGATGGACTGTTTTTT
.	TRBV6-1	TRBJ1-3	.	CASSEVGASGNTIYF	TGTGCCAGCAGTGAGGTCGGGGCCTCTGGAAACACCATATATTTT
.	TRBV25-1	TRBJ2-1	.	CASSQSPNNEQFF	TGTGCCAGCAGCCAGAGTCCGAACAATGAGCAGTTCTTC
.	TRBV10-2	TRBJ2-4	.	CASSEGRSLAKNIQYF	TGCGCCAGCAGTGAGGGCAGGTCTTTAGCCAAAAACATTCAGTACTTC
.	TRBV7-3	TRBJ2-7	.	CASSPYGWSSYEQYF	TGTGCCAGCAGCCCGTACGGCTGGAGCTCCTACGAGCAGTACTTC
TRBD2	TRBV7-2	TRBJ2-3	.	CASSLDVGRLAGYTQYF	TGTGCCAGCAGCTTAGATGTGGGAAGACTAGCGGGATATACGCAGTATTTT
TRBD2	TRBV14	TRBJ2-4	.	CASSTGTSLNIQYF	TGTGCCAGCAGCACCGGGACTAGTCTAAACATTCAGTACTTC
TRBD2	TRBV9	TRBJ2-1	.	CASSTGLAVSYNEQFF	TGTGCCAGCAGCACAGGACTAGCGGTCTCCTACAATGAGCAGTTCTTC
TRBD1	TRBV28	TRBJ1-5	.	CASSSGGPNQPQHF	TGTGCCAGCAGCTCAGGGGGTCCCAATCAGCCCCAGCATTTT
.	TRBV9	TRBJ1-2	.	CASSEETGRSYGYTF	TGTGCCAGCAGCGAAGAAACCGGAAGGTCTTATGGCTACACCTTC
.	TRBV5-5	TRBJ1-2	.	CASSLQVANYGYTF	TGTGCCAGCAGCTTGCAAGTAGCTAACTATGGCTACACCTTC
.	TRBV6-2/TRBV6-3	TRBJ2-7	.	CASSYPEKASYEQYF	TGTGCCAGCAGTTATCCGGAAAAGGCGTCCTACGAGCAGTACTTC
.	TRBV18	TRBJ2-7	.	CASSVQGLEQYF	TGTGCCAGCTCAGTACAGGGCCTCGAGCAGTACTTC
TRBD1	TRBV7-9	TRBJ1-2	.	CASSLQAGTANYGYTF	TGTGCCAGCAGCCTCCAAGCCGGGACAGCTAACTATGGCTACACCTTC
.	TRBV3-1/TRBV3-2	TRBJ1-5	.	CASSQEGGGNQPQHF	TGTGCCAGCAGCCAAGAGGGGGGTGGGAATCAGCCCCAGCATTTT
TRBD2	TRBV7-3	TRBJ2-1	.	CASSVLAGSYNEQFF	TGTGCCAGCAGCGTCCTAGCGGGTTCTTACAATGAGCAGTTCTTC
.	TRBV6-1	TRBJ1-1	.	CASSDRTEGNTEAFF	TGTGCCAGCAGTGACCGCACGGAGGGGAACACTGAAGCTTTCTTT
.	TRBV7-9	TRBJ1-5	.	CASSLTGSNQPQHF	TGTGCCAGCAGTTTAACAGGGTCTAATCAGCCCCAGCATTTT
TRBD2	TRBV7-9	TRBJ2-1	.	CASSQGASGSNEQFF	TGTGCCAGCAGCCAAGGGGCTAGCGGGAGTAATGAGCAGTTCTTC